The T cell receptor beta chain under discussion was sequenced for a study of T cell responses to AZD1222 COVID-19 vaccine. Repertoires were generated with immunoSEQ multiplex PCR, while TCRdb's copy carries only in-frame clones and drops some. In the table there are 150,000 to 200,000 clones, almost 95% of which are singletons. The CDR3 covers 14 residues. Trimming stripped 5 bases from V and 4 bases from J, with 11 bases between. Per germline, CDR1 SGHTA and CDR2 FQGNSA. The clonotype originates from an adult in good health. Sequenced here: peripheral blood, sampled on day 0 of AZD1222 vaccination. The chain combines TRBV7-2 with TRBJ1-4, with D tentatively TRBD1 (5 bases). CDR3 bases: TGTGCCAGCAGCGCGGGACGGTATAATGAAAAACTGTTTTTT. It specifies CASSAGRYNEKLFF.